The rows below give T cell receptor beta chains drawn from one sample of a study of blood T cell repertoires in COVID-19. The protocol was immunoSEQ multiplex PCR, while the TCRdb copy is restricted to in-frame clones and leaves out a portion. Among 90,000 to 150,000 clones listed, 70% to 80% were seen once. Sequenced sample: peripheral blood. These receptors all come from a man aged 70-80 years with acute or convalescent COVID-19. CDR3s include the opening cysteine and the closing phenylalanine or tryptophan.

v_call cdr3_length cdr3_aa
TRBV19 12 CASSPRGGELFF
TRBV7-2 16 CASSGGDRVAAGELFF
TRBV5-1 15 CASSLAQGNGDEQFF
TRBV9 15 CASSVLGSTPDTQYF
TRBV6-2/TRBV6-3 12 CASSYQGDIQYF
TRBV7-9 14 CASSLGQGDYEQYF
TRBV24-1 16 CATSDSGQGATDTQYF
TRBV4-2 17 CASSPTGGAGYNQPQHF
TRBV7-9 13 CASSLSGNNEQFF
TRBV4-3 15 CASSHRLAGLWEQFF
TRBV24-1 11 CATSENGIKFF
TRBV7-9 17 CASSLDVAGPLDSKAFF
TRBV4-2 14 CASSHLGQEGEAFF
TRBV7-9 14 CASSFQGADTEAFF
TRBV11-2 18 CASSPRVSAGGSSYEQYF
TRBV6-2/TRBV6-3 16 CASSSIPGWAETEAFF
TRBV2 15 CASTGLAGETYEQYF
TRBV5-6 15 CASSSGALVYYEQYF
TRBV6-5 13 CASGPQGRETQYF
TRBV5-4 16 CASSGRSGRTYNEQFF
TRBV5-1 15 CASSLSPISFYGYTF
TRBV7-2 15 CASSETGLYSYEQYF
TRBV7-2 14 CASSFNRLGAEAFF
TRBV28 13 CASNRRDRPGAYF
TRBV7-9 15 CASSLVRGASEEQYF
TRBV18 13 CASSPTNGVEQYF
TRBV2 14 CASSLAGGGDTQYF
TRBV7-8 17 CASSFGTGTRGAYEQYF
TRBV9 15 CASSVYWSSGNTIYF
TRBV18 17 CASSPAGTGISGNTIYF
TRBV19 16 CASSTGTGGHLATQYF
TRBV6-5 15 CASSYSPGSGNTIYF
TRBV18 15 CASSPPGQGIEKLFF
TRBV2 16 CASSDPGKVSNQPQHF
TRBV6-2/TRBV6-3 16 CASSSPRQRGYNEQFF
TRBV7-8 13 CASTIGAGAEQYF
TRBV18 15 CASSPGTGGTGELFF
TRBV5-6 15 CASSKTGLSTGELFF
TRBV7-2 17 CASSLAAGLAGVDEQFF
TRBV6-2/TRBV6-3 15 CASSPGGGSSYEQYF
TRBV27 13 CASRLGQSYEQYF
TRBV7-9 15 CASSPHGVSNQPQHF
TRBV18 14 CASSPFPGNTEAFF
TRBV19 15 CASSIAGSPSYEQYF
TRBV5-1 18 CASSKIPTGTGAYNEQFF
TRBV27 16 CASSLSAGSLSYEQYF
TRBV4-1 15 CASSQNAQGAQPQHF
TRBV19 14 CASTLLGGTDTQYF
TRBV7-2 15 CASSMTGPPSYEQYF
TRBV5-1 16 CASSPRTSGPQGEQFF